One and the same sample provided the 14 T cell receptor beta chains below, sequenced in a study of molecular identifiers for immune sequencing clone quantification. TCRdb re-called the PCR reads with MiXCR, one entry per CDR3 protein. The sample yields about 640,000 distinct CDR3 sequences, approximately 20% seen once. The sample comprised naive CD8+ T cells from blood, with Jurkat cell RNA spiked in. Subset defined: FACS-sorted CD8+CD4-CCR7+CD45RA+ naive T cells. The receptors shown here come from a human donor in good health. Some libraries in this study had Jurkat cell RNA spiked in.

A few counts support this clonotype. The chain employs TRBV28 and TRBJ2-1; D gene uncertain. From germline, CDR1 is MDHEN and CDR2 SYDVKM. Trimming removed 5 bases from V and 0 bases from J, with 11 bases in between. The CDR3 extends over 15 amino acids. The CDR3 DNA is TGTGCCAGCAGTATTGACGGTAGCTCCTACAATGAGCAGTTCTTC. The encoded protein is CASSIDGSSYNEQFF.

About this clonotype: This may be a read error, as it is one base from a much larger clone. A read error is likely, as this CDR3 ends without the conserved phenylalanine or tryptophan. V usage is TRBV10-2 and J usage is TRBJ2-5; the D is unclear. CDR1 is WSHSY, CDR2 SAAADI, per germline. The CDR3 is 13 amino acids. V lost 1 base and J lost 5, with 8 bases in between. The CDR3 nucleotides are TGCGCCAGCAGTGAGTATTGGGCGGAGACCCAGTACTCC. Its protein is CASSEYWAETQYS.

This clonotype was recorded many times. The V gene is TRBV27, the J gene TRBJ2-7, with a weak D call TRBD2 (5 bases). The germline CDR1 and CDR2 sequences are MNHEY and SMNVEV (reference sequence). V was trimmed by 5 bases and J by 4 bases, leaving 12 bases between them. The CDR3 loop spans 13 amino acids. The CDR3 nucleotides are TGTGCCAGCAGTGGGCTAGCACCGTACGAGCAGTACTTC. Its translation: CASSGLAPYEQYF.

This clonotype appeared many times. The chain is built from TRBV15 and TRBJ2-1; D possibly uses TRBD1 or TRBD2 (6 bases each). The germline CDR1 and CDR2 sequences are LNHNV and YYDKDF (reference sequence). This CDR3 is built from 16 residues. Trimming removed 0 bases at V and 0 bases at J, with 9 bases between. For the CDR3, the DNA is TGTGCCACCAGCAGAGACAGGGGACTCTCCTACAATGAGCAGTTCTTC. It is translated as CATSRDRGLSYNEQFF.

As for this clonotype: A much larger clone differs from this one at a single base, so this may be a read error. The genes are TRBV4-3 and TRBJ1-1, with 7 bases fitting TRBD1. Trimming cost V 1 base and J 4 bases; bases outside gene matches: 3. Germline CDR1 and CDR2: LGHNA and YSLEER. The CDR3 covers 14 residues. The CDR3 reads CASSQGTGTTEAFF. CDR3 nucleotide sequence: TGCGCCAGCAGCCAAGGGACAGGTACCACTGAAGCTTTCTTT.

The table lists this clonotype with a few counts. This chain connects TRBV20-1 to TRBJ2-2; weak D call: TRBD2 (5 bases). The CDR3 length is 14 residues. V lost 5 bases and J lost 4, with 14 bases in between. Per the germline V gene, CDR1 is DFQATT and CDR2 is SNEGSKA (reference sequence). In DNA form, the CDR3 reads TGCAGTGCTTTTAGCGCGGATGGCACCGGGGAGCTGTTTTTT. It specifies CSAFSADGTGELFF.

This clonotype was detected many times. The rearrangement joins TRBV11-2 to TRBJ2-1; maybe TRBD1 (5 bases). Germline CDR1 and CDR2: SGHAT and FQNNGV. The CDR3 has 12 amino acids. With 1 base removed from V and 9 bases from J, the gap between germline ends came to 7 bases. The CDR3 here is CASSLGGIEQFF. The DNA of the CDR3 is TGTGCCAGCAGCTTAGGGGGCATTGAGCAGTTCTTC.

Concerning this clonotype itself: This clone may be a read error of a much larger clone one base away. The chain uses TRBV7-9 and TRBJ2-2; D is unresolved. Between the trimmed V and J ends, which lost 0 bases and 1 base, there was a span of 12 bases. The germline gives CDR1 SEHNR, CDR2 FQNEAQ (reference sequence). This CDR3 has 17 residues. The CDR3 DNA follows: TGTGCCAGCAGCTTAGCCGGTGGGCCGTGGAACACCGGGGAGCTGTTTTTT. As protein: CASSLAGGPWNTGELFF.

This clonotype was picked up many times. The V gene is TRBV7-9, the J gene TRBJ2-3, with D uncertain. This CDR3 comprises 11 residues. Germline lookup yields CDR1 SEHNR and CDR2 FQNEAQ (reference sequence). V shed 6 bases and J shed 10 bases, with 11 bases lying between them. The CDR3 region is CASRSLEAQYF. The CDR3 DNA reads TGTGCCAGCAGGAGCTTAGAGGCGCAGTATTTT.

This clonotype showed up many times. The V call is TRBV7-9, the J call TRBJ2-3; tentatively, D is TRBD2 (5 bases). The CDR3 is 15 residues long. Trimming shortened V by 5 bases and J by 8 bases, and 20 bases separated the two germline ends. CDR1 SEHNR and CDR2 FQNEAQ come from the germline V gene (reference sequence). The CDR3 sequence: CASSPQASGEGTQYF. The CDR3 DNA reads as TGTGCCAGCAGCCCTCAGGCATCTGGAGAGGGTACGCAGTATTTT.

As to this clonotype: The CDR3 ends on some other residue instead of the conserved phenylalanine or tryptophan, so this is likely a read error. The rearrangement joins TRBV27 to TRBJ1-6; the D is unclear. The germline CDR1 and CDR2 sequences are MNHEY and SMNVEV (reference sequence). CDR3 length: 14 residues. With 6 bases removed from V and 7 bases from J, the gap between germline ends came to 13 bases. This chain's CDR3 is CASSPWGGNSPLHL. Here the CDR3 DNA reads TGTGCCAGCAGCCCGTGGGGTGGGAATTCACCCCTCCACCTT.

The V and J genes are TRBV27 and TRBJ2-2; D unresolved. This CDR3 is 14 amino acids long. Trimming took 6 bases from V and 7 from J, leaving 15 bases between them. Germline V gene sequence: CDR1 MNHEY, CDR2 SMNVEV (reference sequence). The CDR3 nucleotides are TGTGCCAGCAGGTTTGTGGGAATCAACGGGGAGCTGTTTTTT. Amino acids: CASRFVGINGELFF.

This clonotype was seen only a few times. CDR3 bases: TGTGCCAGCAGCTTAGGCCTTAGCCCTTTCGGTATCGATGAGCAGTTCTTC. Translating gives CASSLGLSPFGIDEQFF. The V and J genes are TRBV11-2 and TRBJ2-1; D unclear. The CDR3 spans 17 residues. In germline, CDR1 is SGHAT, CDR2 FQNNGV. The V end lost 1 base, the J end lost 8 bases, and 21 bases lay between the germline ends.

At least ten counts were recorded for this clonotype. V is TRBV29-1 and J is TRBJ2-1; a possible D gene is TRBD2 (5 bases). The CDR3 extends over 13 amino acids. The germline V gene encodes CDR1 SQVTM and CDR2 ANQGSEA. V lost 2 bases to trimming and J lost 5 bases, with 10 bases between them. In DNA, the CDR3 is TGCAGCGTTGAACCGGGGTCTAACAATGAGCAGTTCTTC. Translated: CSVEPGSNNEQFF.